This TCR beta chain was captured in a study of molecular identifiers for immune sequencing clone quantification. About the research overall: Replicates involved a five-way split of RNA from 20,000 or 100,000 naive CD8 cells, with sequencing of four.

Listed TCR primers, together with previously described methods, were used for the bulk TCR libraries. TCRdb called the PCR reads again in MiXCR, with one record for every CDR3 protein. The table lists some 320,000 distinct CDR3 sequences, roughly a quarter of them singletons. J lost 8 bases, V lost 5 bases, and 6 bases had no gene match. The CDR3 runs 13 residues. Looked up from germline, CDR1 is SEHNR and CDR2 is FQNEAQ (reference sequence). Libraries for naive CD8 T cells, which were made from around 20,000 to 1,000,000 sorted cells, drew on 10%, 30% or 50% of the RNA. Sorting selected naive CD8 T cells with a CD8+CD4-CCR7+CD45RA+ phenotype.

The TCR originated in a human donor in good health. Some libraries in this study had Jurkat cell RNA spiked in. The chain recombines TRBV7-9 with TRBJ2-7; 10 bases map to TRBD2. Sequenced: naive CD8+ T cells from blood, with Jurkat cell RNA spiked in. Documented subset: FACS-sorted CD8+CD4-CCR7+CD45RA+ naive T cells. CDR3 nucleotide sequence: TGTGCCAGCAGCCCTAGCGGGGGATACAAGCAGTACTTC. Its protein product is CASSPSGGYKQYF.